The 20 T cell receptor beta chains given below trace back to one sample, sequenced in a study of blood T cell repertoires in COVID-19. The protocol was immunoSEQ multiplex PCR, while the TCRdb copy is restricted to in-frame clones and leaves out a portion. Of about 130,000 clones listed, approximately 85% are singletons. Input material: peripheral blood. These receptor sequences come from a human donor in a cohort sampled during active COVID-19.

V gene TRBV30 combines with J gene TRBJ1-3, with D possibly matching TRBD1 (5 bases). V was clipped by 4 bases and J by 0 bases, with 10 bases between them. This CDR3 spans 14 amino acids. The V gene's germline CDR1 is GTSNPN and CDR2 SVGIG (reference sequence). The CDR3 sequence: CAWIRGGSGNTIYF. CDR3 bases: TGTGCCTGGATCCGGGGGGGCTCTGGAAACACCATATATTTT.

J is TRBJ2-2 and V is TRBV19; D is possibly TRBD1 (5 bases). Germline CDR1 and CDR2: LNHDA and SQIVND (reference sequence). Trimming removed 8 bases at V and 0 bases at J, with 10 bases between. The CDR3 has 14 amino acids. The CDR3 here is CASGAGTNTGELFF. In nucleotides, the CDR3 is TGTGCCAGTGGGGCAGGGACGAACACCGGGGAGCTGTTTTTT.

The genes are TRBV7-2 and TRBJ2-1; D possibly corresponds to TRBD1 (6 bases). The V end lost 1 base, the J end lost 9 bases, and 13 bases lay between the germline ends. CDR3 size: 14 residues. Germline CDR1 reads SGHTA; CDR2 reads FQGNSA. DNA of the CDR3: TGTGCCAGCAGCTTAGATCGGGTAGGGGGTGAGCAGTTCTTC. Protein sequence: CASSLDRVGGEQFF.

The chain carries TRBV6-2 or TRBV6-3 and TRBJ2-2, with 7 bases that match TRBD2. Germline CDR1 is MNHEY and CDR2 is SVGEGT. The CDR3 length is 15 residues. With V trimmed by 5 bases and J by 9 bases, 12 bases remained unmatched. The CDR3 coding sequence is TGTGCCAGCAGTCAGGGACTACCAGCTACCCGGGAGCTGTTTTTT. Amino acid sequence: CASSQGLPATRELFF.

The chain recombines TRBV6-2 or TRBV6-3 with TRBJ2-5; D might be TRBD1 (6 bases). The V gene's germline CDR1 is MNHEY and CDR2 SVGEGT. Trimming left V 5 bases short and J 4 bases short, with 11 bases between. The CDR3 is made up of 13 amino acids. The CDR3 sequence is CASSPGVRETQYF. The CDR3 DNA is TGTGCCAGCAGTCCAGGGGTACGAGAGACCCAGTACTTC.

V gene TRBV15 combines with J gene TRBJ2-7; 7 nucleotides line up with TRBD2. CDR1 and CDR2 from the germline V gene are LNHNV and YYDKDF (reference sequence). The CDR3 is 13 residues long. V was pared by 5 bases and J by 0 bases, with 1 base of the junction left unmatched. The CDR3 DNA reads TGTGCCACCAGCGGGGGGGGCTCCTACGAGCAGTACTTC. Amino acid sequence: CATSGGGSYEQYF.

This clone was found once. The chain employs TRBV6-5 and TRBJ1-2; 7 bases align to TRBD1. Germline-derived CDR1 and CDR2 are MNHEY and SVGAGI. Trimming at V came to 2 bases and at J to 5 bases, leaving 5 bases not matched to a gene. The CDR3 runs to 14 residues. The CDR3 loop reads CASSYVGQPYGYTF. DNA for the CDR3: TGTGCCAGCAGTTACGTGGGACAGCCTTATGGCTACACCTTC.

This clone has just one count. This chain joins TRBV5-1 and TRBJ2-2, with TRBD2 as a possible D gene (6 bases). CDR1 SGHRS and CDR2 YFSETQ come from the germline V gene. Trimming removed 1 base at V and 3 bases at J, with 16 bases between. The CDR3 runs to 17 residues. CDR3 amino acids: CASSLSLGGSYTGELFF. As DNA, the CDR3 is TGCGCCAGCAGCTTGTCTCTCGGGGGATCGTACACCGGGGAGCTGTTTTTT. Full variable domain (outside the CDR3, taken from reference TRBV5-1 and TRBJ2-2): KAGVTQTPRYLIKTRGQQVTLSCSPISGHRSVSWYQQTPGQGLQFLFEYFSETQRNKGNFPGRFSGRQFSNSRSEMNVSTLELGDSALYLCASSLSLGGSYTGELFFGEGSRLTVL.

V and J are TRBV6-6 and TRBJ1-1; D is ambiguous. The germline V and J ends were trimmed by 5 bases and 5 bases, with 12 bases remaining between them. Per germline, CDR1 MNHNY and CDR2 SVGAGI (reference sequence). The CDR3 is 13 amino acids. The CDR3 sequence is CASSQPPGTEAFF. CDR3 DNA sequence: TGTGCCAGCAGTCAGCCCCCCGGGACTGAAGCTTTCTTT.

This chain connects TRBV7-9 to TRBJ2-1; no reliable D call. This CDR3 is 15 amino acids long. Trimming removed 3 bases at V and 0 bases at J, with 9 bases between. Germline V gene data show CDR1 as SEHNR and CDR2 as FQNEAQ (reference sequence). CDR3 loop: CASSFEVASYNEQFF. The CDR3 nucleotides are TGTGCCAGCAGCTTTGAAGTAGCCTCCTACAATGAGCAGTTCTTC.

CDR3 sequence: CASSAGTGASYEQYF. The DNA of the CDR3 is TGTGCCAGCAGCGCCGGGACAGGGGCGTCCTACGAGCAGTACTTC. The chain is built from TRBV5-6 and TRBJ2-7; 10 nucleotides line up with TRBD1. The CDR3 consists of 15 residues. V shed 4 bases and J 1 base; nucleotides not matched to a gene: 5. CDR1 and CDR2 (germline): SGHDT, YYEEEE. Combining the CDR3 with reference TRBV5-6 and TRBJ2-7 gives the whole variable domain DAGVTQSPTHLIKTRGQQVTLRCSPKSGHDTVSWYQQALGQGPQFIFQYYEEEERQRGNFPDRFSGHQFPNYSSELNVNALLLGDSALYLCASSAGTGASYEQYFGPGTRLTVT.

V is TRBV30 and J is TRBJ1-5; a possible D gene is TRBD1 (5 bases). CDR3 length: 13 amino acids. In germline, CDR1 is GTSNPN, CDR2 SVGIG (reference sequence). V was pared by 7 bases and J by 0 bases, with 10 bases between. CDR3 in DNA: TGTGCCTTACAGGATGATAGCAATCAGCCCCAGCATTTT. It encodes CALQDDSNQPQHF.

This chain connects TRBV6-5 to TRBJ1-1; D is unclear. The V gene's germline CDR1 is MNHEY and CDR2 SVGAGI. The CDR3 loop spans 14 amino acids. V was shortened by 6 bases and J by 5 bases, with 16 bases between the two germline ends. The CDR3 DNA sequence: TGTGCCAGCAGCTACCTCGTTTCGGGTACTGAAGCTTTCTTT. Its translation is CASSYLVSGTEAFF.

The V gene is TRBV18, the J gene TRBJ2-3; TRBD2 matches at 9 bases. Germline values: CDR1 KGHSH, CDR2 LQKENI. The CDR3 sequence is 16 residues long. Losses at the gene ends were 8 bases for V and 1 base for J; bases not matched to a gene: 10. CDR3 protein: CASHPTRLAGTDTQYF. The CDR3 DNA follows: TGTGCCAGCCACCCAACGAGACTAGCGGGCACAGATACGCAGTATTTT.

CDR3 protein: CASRPLDRATSGANVLTF. In DNA form, the CDR3 reads TGTGCCAGCAGGCCCCTTGACAGGGCCACCTCTGGGGCCAACGTCCTGACTTTC. This chain joins TRBV27 and TRBJ2-6; TRBD1 aligns across 7 bases. Per germline, CDR1 MNHEY and CDR2 SMNVEV (reference sequence). This CDR3 comprises 18 residues. V shed 6 bases, J shed 0 bases, and the junction held 11 bases outside the gene matches.

The chain has TRBV9 and TRBJ2-7, with a weak D call TRBD2 (7 bases). The CDR3 contains 16 residues. Per germline, CDR1 SGDLS and CDR2 YYNGEE. V was pared by 3 bases and J by 7 bases, with 23 bases between. For the CDR3, the DNA is TGTGCCAGCAGCGCAACTGGTGGGGGGGCCCGGGAAGAGCAGTACTTC. Translation: CASSATGGGAREEQYF.

The rearrangement joins TRBV19 to TRBJ1-5, with D perhaps TRBD1 (5 bases). Germline values: CDR1 LNHDA, CDR2 SQIVND (reference sequence). The CDR3 runs to 14 residues. V gave up 2 bases and J gave up 4 bases, with 9 bases separating them. The CDR3, as DNA: TGTGCCAGTAGTATATCGGCAGGGAATCAGCCCCAGCATTTT. Translating gives CASSISAGNQPQHF.

The gene calls are TRBV11-2 and TRBJ2-7; D is uncertain. Looked up from germline, CDR1 is SGHAT and CDR2 is FQNNGV. The length of the CDR3 is 11 residues. Between the trimmed V and J ends, which lost 8 bases and 3 bases, there was a span of 8 bases. CDR3 in DNA: TGTGCCAGCGCGAGACTCTACGAGCAGTACGTC. Translated, it gives CASARLYEQYV.

The J gene is TRBJ2-1, the V gene TRBV5-6; D not resolved. Trimming pared 0 bases from V and 10 bases from J, leaving 5 bases between. Germline V gene sequence: CDR1 SGHDT, CDR2 YYEEEE. This CDR3 contains 11 residues. CDR3 DNA: TGTGCCAGCAGCTTGGCCCGGGAGCAGTTCTTC. As protein: CASSLAREQFF.

The V gene is TRBV11-1, the J gene TRBJ2-7, with 9 bases identical to TRBD2. V shed 5 bases, J shed 5 bases, and the junction held 4 bases outside the gene matches. The CDR3 sequence is 13 residues long. Germline CDR1 and CDR2: SGHAT and FQDESV (reference sequence). CDR3 sequence (DNA): TGTGCCAGCAGCCCGAGGACTAGCGACGAGCAGTACTTC. Encoded protein: CASSPRTSDEQYF.